What follows are 20 T cell receptor beta chains derived from one specimen sequenced in a study of T cell responses to AZD1222 COVID-19 vaccine. Assay: immunoSEQ multiplex PCR; the TCRdb copy retains only in-frame clones and omits some. The sample has 150,000 to 200,000 clones, approximately 92% seen once; the top ten hold 8% to 13%. Material: peripheral blood, obtained on day 0 of AZD1222 vaccination. These receptor sequences come from an adult in good health.

J is TRBJ2-1 and V is TRBV5-1; possibly TRBD2 for D (6 bases). CDR3 length equals 15 residues. CDR1 and CDR2 from the germline V gene are SGHRS and YFSETQ. With 4 bases removed from V and 6 bases from J, the gap between germline ends came to 17 bases. The CDR3 DNA is TGCGCCAGCAGCCCGAGGGCGGGGAACGGCAATGAGCAGTTCTTC. It encodes CASSPRAGNGNEQFF.

The V and J genes are TRBV28 and TRBJ1-2, with D perhaps TRBD1 (6 bases). Germline-derived CDR1 and CDR2 are MDHEN and SYDVKM. The V and J ends lost 7 bases and 7 bases respectively, with 19 bases between them. The CDR3 covers 14 residues. Here the CDR3 DNA reads TGTGCCAGCAACCCCGGGGGGGGCAGCGGTGGCTACACCTTC. Translation: CASNPGGGSGGYTF.

V usage is TRBV2 and J usage is TRBJ2-2, with 9 bases lining up with TRBD1. Germline values: CDR1 SNHLY, CDR2 FYNNEI. With 3 bases clipped from V and 2 bases from J, the junction kept 4 bases outside the gene matches. The CDR3 runs 16 residues. CDR3 in DNA: TGTGCCAGCAGTGATTTGGGACAGGGTAACACCGGGGAGCTGTTTTTT. Protein: CASSDLGQGNTGELFF.

The genes are TRBV2 and TRBJ1-5; D may be TRBD1 (5 bases). CDR1 is SNHLY, CDR2 FYNNEI, per germline. V lost 8 bases to trimming and J lost 2 bases, with 13 bases between them. The CDR3 has 14 residues. In nucleotides, the CDR3 is TGTGCCAGCGGCAGGGAGACGGGCAATCAGCCCCAGCATTTT. Amino acid sequence: CASGRETGNQPQHF.

This chain connects TRBV12-3 or TRBV12-4 to TRBJ2-7, with 8 bases matching TRBD1. With 11 bases clipped from V and 7 bases from J, the junction kept 7 bases outside the gene matches. The length of the CDR3 is 11 residues. The CDR3 DNA sequence: TGTGCCTCACAGCGGACAGGGGAGCAGTACTTC. Its translation: CASQRTGEQYF.

This sequence joins TRBV4-1 and TRBJ1-1; D not certain. Trimming removed 3 bases from V and 1 base from J, with 15 bases in between. Germline V gives CDR1 MGHRA, CDR2 YSYEKL. The CDR3 sequence is 16 residues long. The CDR3 is CASSQFLSTKNTEAFF. CDR3 nucleotide sequence: TGCGCCAGCAGCCAGTTCCTCTCGACCAAGAACACTGAAGCTTTCTTT.

This clone showed up just once. This chain joins TRBV7-9 and TRBJ1-1; the D gene is possibly TRBD1 (5 bases). There are 15 residues in the CDR3. Germline CDR1 reads SEHNR; CDR2 reads FQNEAQ (reference sequence). Trimming left V 4 bases short and J 1 base short, with 13 bases between. The DNA for the CDR3 is TGTGCCAGCAGCTCACACAGGCTCAAGAACACTGAAGCTTTCTTT. Translating it yields CASSSHRLKNTEAFF.

The genes are TRBV6-5 and TRBJ1-3, with D perhaps matching TRBD1 (6 bases). Trimming took 5 bases from V and 3 from J, leaving 14 bases between them. The CDR3 runs to 15 residues. The germline CDR1 and CDR2 sequences are MNHEY and SVGAGI. The CDR3 spells CASSQSGQFGNTIYF. CDR3 nucleotides: TGTGCCAGCAGTCAGTCGGGACAATTTGGAAACACCATATATTTT.

This chain connects TRBV27 to TRBJ1-2; TRBD1 aligns across 10 bases. This CDR3 has 19 residues. With 6 bases clipped from V and 3 bases from J, the junction kept 19 bases outside the gene matches. From germline, CDR1 is MNHEY and CDR2 SMNVEV (reference sequence). As DNA, the CDR3 is TGTGCCAGCAGGAGACTAAACCCGGGACAGGGGACTTCTTACTATGGCTACACCTTC. This translates into CASRRLNPGQGTSYYGYTF.

V and J are TRBV5-6 and TRBJ1-1; 8 nucleotides line up with TRBD1. V lost 3 bases and J lost 1; bases outside the gene matches: 14. CDR1 and CDR2 from the germline V gene are SGHDT and YYEEEE. The CDR3 has 18 residues. This CDR3 reads CASSSATGAEWRNTEAFF. As DNA, the CDR3 is TGTGCCAGCAGCTCGGCGACAGGGGCAGAGTGGCGGAACACTGAAGCTTTCTTT.

This chain connects TRBV7-2 to TRBJ2-1, with 9 nucleotides matching TRBD2. With V trimmed by 1 base and J by 3 bases, 1 base remained unmatched. The CDR3 loop spans 15 amino acids. CDR1 is SGHTA and CDR2 is FQGNSA in the germline V gene. The CDR3: CASSLVTSGYNEQFF. The CDR3 bases are TGTGCCAGCAGCTTAGTGACTAGCGGCTACAATGAGCAGTTCTTC.

The V and J genes are TRBV6-2 or TRBV6-3 and TRBJ1-1; possibly TRBD1 for D (5 bases). This CDR3 has 15 residues. The germline gives CDR1 MNHEY, CDR2 SVGEGT. V was clipped by 0 bases and J by 7 bases, with 15 bases between them. CDR3 nucleotide sequence: TGTGCCAGCAGTTACTCGGGACCTCGAGCAGGTGAAGCTTTCTTT. Protein sequence: CASSYSGPRAGEAFF.

In DNA, the CDR3 is TGTGCCAGCAGCTTAGGAATGGGGGAGGGGGTCTATGGCTACACCTTC. Amino acids: CASSLGMGEGVYGYTF. The genes are TRBV7-2 and TRBJ1-2, with a possible D match to TRBD1 (6 bases). CDR1 SGHTA and CDR2 FQGNSA come from the germline V gene. Trimming pared 1 base from V and 4 bases from J, leaving 16 bases between. This CDR3 has 16 residues. Full variable domain (outside the CDR3, taken from reference TRBV7-2 and TRBJ1-2): GAGVSQSPSNKVTEKGKDVELRCDPISGHTALYWYRQSLGQGLEFLIYFQGNSAPDKSGLPSDRFSAERTGGSVSTLTIQRTQQEDSAVYLCASSLGMGEGVYGYTFGSGTRLTVV.

CDR3 amino acids: CASSPRLAGVNEQFF. The CDR3 region has the DNA TGTGCCAGCTCACCCCGACTAGCGGGAGTGAATGAGCAGTTCTTC. The J gene is TRBJ2-1, the V gene TRBV18; TRBD2 agrees at 12 bases. CDR1 and CDR2 from the germline V gene are KGHSH and LQKENI. Germline trimming cut 3 bases from V and 7 bases from J; bases unmatched to any gene: 4. This CDR3 contains 15 residues.

The chain employs TRBV6-5 and TRBJ2-1; D not certain. Germline V lookup: CDR1 MNHEY, CDR2 SVGAGI. The CDR3 is made up of 14 amino acids. V was pared by 3 bases and J by 3 bases, with 9 bases between. This CDR3 is CASSYDRSYNEQFF. The CDR3 DNA reads as TGTGCCAGCAGTTATGACCGCAGCTACAATGAGCAGTTCTTC.

This chain links TRBV9 with TRBJ1-1; 8 bases are shared with TRBD1. J was trimmed by 3 bases and V by 4 bases; bases with no gene match: 8. Germline V gene lookup returns CDR1 SGDLS and CDR2 YYNGEE. This CDR3 spans 15 amino acids. The DNA of the CDR3 is TGTGCCAGCAGCACGTCGGACAGGGCCCACACTGAAGCTTTCTTT. The encoded protein is CASSTSDRAHTEAFF.

The rearrangement links TRBV5-1 to TRBJ2-5; 7 bases fit TRBD1. Germline CDR1 SGHRS, CDR2 YFSETQ. The CDR3 is 14 amino acids. J was trimmed by 3 bases and V by 0 bases; bases with no gene match: 2. The chain's CDR3 is CASSLGTGEETQYF. CDR3 nucleotide sequence: TGCGCCAGCAGCTTGGGAACAGGGGAAGAGACCCAGTACTTC.

V and J are TRBV9 and TRBJ2-1; possibly TRBD1 for D (6 bases). Germline V gene sequence: CDR1 SGDLS, CDR2 YYNGEE. The germline V and J ends were trimmed by 4 bases and 1 base, with 18 bases remaining between them. There are 17 residues in the CDR3. The chain's CDR3 is CASSPPRGSGSYNEQFF. CDR3 coding DNA: TGTGCCAGCAGCCCACCTAGGGGGAGTGGATCCTACAATGAGCAGTTCTTC.

The gene calls are TRBV27 and TRBJ1-1, with 7 positions matching TRBD1. This CDR3 is built from 15 residues. Trimming took 2 bases from V and 0 from J; bases not matched to a gene: 3. Germline lookup yields CDR1 MNHEY and CDR2 SMNVEV (reference sequence). CDR3 sequence: CASSLETGMNTEAFF. The CDR3 region has the DNA TGTGCCAGCAGTTTAGAGACAGGGATGAACACTGAAGCTTTCTTT.

With respect to this clone: At the DNA level, this CDR3 is encoded by other sequences in the same sample as well. The V gene is TRBV6-2 or TRBV6-3, the J gene TRBJ2-5; no definite D call. CDR3 length equals 11 residues. The germline V gene encodes CDR1 MNHEY and CDR2 SVGEGT. The V end lost 6 bases, the J end lost 5 bases, and 7 bases lay between the germline ends. Written as DNA, the CDR3 is TGTGCCAGCAGCCCCCGGGAGACCCAGTACTTC. Residues: CASSPRETQYF.